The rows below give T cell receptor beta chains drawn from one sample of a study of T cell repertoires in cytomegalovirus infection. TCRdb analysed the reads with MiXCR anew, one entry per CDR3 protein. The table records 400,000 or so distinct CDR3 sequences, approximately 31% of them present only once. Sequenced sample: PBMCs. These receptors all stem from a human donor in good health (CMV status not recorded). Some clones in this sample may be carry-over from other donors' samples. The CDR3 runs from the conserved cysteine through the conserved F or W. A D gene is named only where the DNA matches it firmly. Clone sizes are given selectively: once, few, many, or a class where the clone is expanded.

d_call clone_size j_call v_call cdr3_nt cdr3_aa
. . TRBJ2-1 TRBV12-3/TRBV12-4 TGTGCCAGCAGTTTAAATGGGGCTTGGGTTGGCTATGAGCAGTTCTTC CASSLNGAWVGYEQFF
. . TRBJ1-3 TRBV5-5 TGTGCCAGCAGCTTGATTGTAGGGGTTCAGCTTGGAAACACCATATATTTT CASSLIVGVQLGNTIYF
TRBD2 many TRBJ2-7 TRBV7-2 TGTGCCAGCAGCTCGCTCTCCGGGACTAGTGACGAGCAGTACTTC CASSSLSGTSDEQYF
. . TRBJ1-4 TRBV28 TGTGCCAGCAGTAAGACAGGCGCAACTAATGAAAAACTGTTTTTT CASSKTGATNEKLFF
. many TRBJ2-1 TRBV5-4 TGTGCCAGCAGCCCAGGGGAGGTTGGGAACGCTGAGCAGTTCTTC CASSPGEVGNAEQFF
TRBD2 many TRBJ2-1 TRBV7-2 TGTGCCAGCAGCTTAGAGGGCTCGGGGGGTGAGCAGTTCTTC CASSLEGSGGEQFF
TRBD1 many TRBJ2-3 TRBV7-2 TGTGCCAGCAGCTTTCGTCCAATGGACAGGGTGGCAGATACGCAGTATTTT CASSFRPMDRVADTQYF
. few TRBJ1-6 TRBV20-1 TGCAGTGCTACGACACGGAATAGCTCCTATAATTCACCCCTCCACTTT CSATTRNSSYNSPLHF
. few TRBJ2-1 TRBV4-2 TGTGCCAGCAGCCAAGAGGGGGCTAATGAGCAGTTCTTC CASSQEGANEQFF
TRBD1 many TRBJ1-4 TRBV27 TGTGCCAGCAGTAGAAACAGGGGACCTAATGAAAAACTGTTTTTT CASSRNRGPNEKLFF
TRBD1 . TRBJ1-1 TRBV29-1 TGCAGCGTCGACAGGGAGATCGGAACTGAAGCTTTCTTT CSVDREIGTEAFF
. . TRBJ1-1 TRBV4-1 TGTGCCAGCAGCCAAGATATTGCGGGGATGACCACTGAAGCTTTCTTT CASSQDIAGMTTEAFF
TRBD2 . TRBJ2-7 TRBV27 TGTGCCAGCAGTAACCCGGGACTAGCGGGGCGAGAGCAGTACTTC CASSNPGLAGREQYF
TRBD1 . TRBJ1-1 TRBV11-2 TGTGCCAGCAGCCCGGACAGGGTGGGCACTGAAGCTTTCTTT CASSPDRVGTEAFF
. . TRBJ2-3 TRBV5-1 TGCGCCAGCAGCTTGGACCGGGGACTTAGCACAGATACGCAGTATTTT CASSLDRGLSTDTQYF
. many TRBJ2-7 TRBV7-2 TGTGCCAGCAGCGTCTCGGATCGCTCCTACGAGCAGTACTTC CASSVSDRSYEQYF
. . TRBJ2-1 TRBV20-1 TGCAGTGCTTCGGCCAGAGTAGGCTCCTACAATGAGCAGTTCTTC CSASARVGSYNEQFF
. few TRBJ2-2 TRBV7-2 TGTGCCACCGGAGGTCGGACTTCGAACACCGGGGAGCTGTTTTTT CATGGRTSNTGELFF
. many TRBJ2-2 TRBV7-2 TGTGCCAGCAGCTTAGCGTCTCCGGCGGCAGCAGGAACCGGGGAGCTGTTTTTT CASSLASPAAAGTGELFF
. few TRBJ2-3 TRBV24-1 TGTGCCACCAGTGATCGATTTAGAAGCCCAGATACGCAGTATTTT CATSDRFRSPDTQYF
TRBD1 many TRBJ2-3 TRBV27 TGTGCCAGCCGAGGGACAGGGGGTACAGATACGCAGTATTTT CASRGTGGTDTQYF
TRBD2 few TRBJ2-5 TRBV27 TGTGCCAGCAGACTAGCGGGGGGTCCTGTGGGGACCCAGTACTTC CASRLAGGPVGTQYF
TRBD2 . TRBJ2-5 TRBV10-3 TGTGCCATCAGGATGGGGGAGGGTCAAGAGACCCAGTACTTC CAIRMGEGQETQYF
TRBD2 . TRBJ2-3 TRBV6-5 TGTGCCAGCAGGTGGACTAGCGGGGGGGACAGCACAGATACGCAGTATTTT CASRWTSGGDSTDTQYF
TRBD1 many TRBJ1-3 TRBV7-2 TGTGCCAGCAGACGCCACGTCTCGGGACAGTACACCTTTGGAAACACCATATATTTT CASRRHVSGQYTFGNTIYF
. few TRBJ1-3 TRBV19 TGTGCCAGCGGGGTGCGTGTTGGAAACACCATATATTTT CASGVRVGNTIYF
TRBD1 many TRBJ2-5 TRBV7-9 TGTGCCAGCAGCCTCGACAGGGACCAAGAGACCCAGTACTTC CASSLDRDQETQYF
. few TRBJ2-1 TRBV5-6 TGTGCCAGCAGCTCCCCACTCTATAGGCAGTTCTTC CASSSPLYRQFF
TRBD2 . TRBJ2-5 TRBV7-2 TGTGCCAGCAGCTTAGAACGCGGGGGAGGAGAGACCCAGTACTTC CASSLERGGGETQYF
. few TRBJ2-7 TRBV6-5 TGTGCCAGCATCAGTTCTTACGAGCAGTACTTC CASISSYEQYF
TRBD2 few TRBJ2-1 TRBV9 TGTGCCAGCAGCGTTAGCGGGGGGTCCAATGAGCAGTTCTTC CASSVSGGSNEQFF
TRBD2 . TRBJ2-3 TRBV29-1 TGCAGCGTGTGGGGCCCTGGACTAGCGGAAACAGATACGCAGTATTTT CSVWGPGLAETDTQYF
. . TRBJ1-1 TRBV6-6 TGTGCCAGCGGACCCAGGGAGCGGACTGAAGCTTTCTTT CASGPRERTEAFF
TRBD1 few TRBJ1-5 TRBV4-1 TGCGCCAGCAGCCAAGGAACAGGGGCTCGTGGTGGCAATCAGCCCCAGCATTTT CASSQGTGARGGNQPQHF
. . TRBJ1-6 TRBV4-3 TGCGCCAGCAGCCAAGTAATTGCGAATTCACCCCTCCACTTT CASSQVIANSPLHF
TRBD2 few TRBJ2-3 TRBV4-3 TGCGCCAGCAGCCAAGATCGGACTAGCGGGGTAGATACGCAGTATTTT CASSQDRTSGVDTQYF
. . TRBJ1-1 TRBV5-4 TGTGCCAGCAGCTTGGTTGGGTATGACACTGAAGCTTTCTTT CASSLVGYDTEAFF
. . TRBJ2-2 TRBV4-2 TGTGCCAGCAGCCAAGGGTATCCCGGGGAGCTGTTTTTT CASSQGYPGELFF
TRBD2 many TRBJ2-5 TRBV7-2 TGTGCCAGCAGCAAACTAGCGGCCCAAGAGACCCAGTACTTC CASSKLAAQETQYF
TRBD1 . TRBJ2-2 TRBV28 TGTGCCAGCAGTGGGACAGGGGACGACACCGGGGAGCTGTTTTTT CASSGTGDDTGELFF
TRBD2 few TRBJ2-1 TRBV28 TGTGCCAGCAGTTTCCCCCCCCTAGGCGGGGGTGACAATGAGCAGTTCTTC CASSFPPLGGGDNEQFF
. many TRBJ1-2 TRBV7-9 TGTGCCAGCAGCTTAGACGCGGATGGCTACACCTTC CASSLDADGYTF
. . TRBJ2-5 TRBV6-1 TGTGCCAGCAGTGAAGCCGAGGAGGAAGAGACCCAGTACTTC CASSEAEEEETQYF